This TCR beta chain is from a study of blood T cell repertoires in COVID-19. Across the study: Nucleic acid was either cDNA or gDNA, and it came from T cells, B-cell-depleted T cells, or PBMCs.

Authors' analysis steps: It was from reference gene primer amplification that nucleated cell counts were estimated. Sequenced by immunoSEQ multiplex PCR; TCRdb stores in-frame clones only, minus some. That table is the source of V, J and clone size, and D and trimming were worked out from the DNA. The sample has 200,000 to 300,000 clones, over 80% seen once. Exposed enrollees had met someone with a PCR-confirmed or clinician-diagnosed COVID-19 case at some point within the 2 weeks before study entry. Trimming took 2 bases from V and 8 from J; bases not matched to a gene: 14. CDR3 length equals 17 residues. Germline-derived CDR1 and CDR2 are SGHTS and YDEGEE.

The specimen sequenced was PBMCs or T cells enriched from blood (not recorded which). The clonotype was recovered from a woman aged 40 to 50 who had been exposed to COVID-19. The V and J genes are TRBV5-8 and TRBJ2-2; TRBD1 matches 8 bases. The CDR3 reads CASSFYMIRQGLGELFF. Written as DNA, the CDR3 is TGTGCCAGCAGCTTTTATATGATTCGACAGGGGCTGGGGGAGCTGTTTTTT. The full variable domain, in which reference TRBV5-8 and TRBJ2-2 provide the parts outside the CDR3, is EAGVTQSPTHLIKTRGQQATLRCSPISGHTSVYWYQQALGLGLQFLLWYDEGEERNRGNFPPRFSGRQFPNYSSELNVNALELEDSALYLCASSFYMIRQGLGELFFGEGSRLTVL.